These 28 T cell receptor beta chains originate from one sample sequenced in a study of control samples from healthy donors and cancer patients (dated by TCRdb to about 2020). The method was the immunoSEQ multiplex PCR assay. In its TCRdb copy, this immuneACCESS table keeps in-frame sequences only and misses some clones. Where compared with another copy, unresolved V genes explain less than half of these, and the others have no known cause. The table for this sample lists almost 90,000 clones; about 84% of them were counted only once. The ten largest clones add up to roughly 2.1% of the sample. Sequencing was done on a sample of blood. The receptors originated from a woman between 40 and 55 years old in good health.

CDR3 residues: CASSLEYEQYF. The CDR3 nucleotides are TGTGCCAGCAGCTTAGAGTACGAGCAGTACTTC. V usage is TRBV7-9 and J usage is TRBJ2-7; the D is unclear. V was shortened by 1 base and J by 4 bases, with 2 bases between the two germline ends. CDR1 and CDR2 from the germline V gene are SEHNR and FQNEAQ (reference sequence). This CDR3 comprises 11 residues.

This chain joins TRBV24-1 and TRBJ2-5; a weak D match, TRBD1 (5 bases). CDR1 is KGHDR and CDR2 is SFDVKD in the germline V gene. The V end was cut by 2 bases, the J end by 2 bases, with 14 bases between. The CDR3 length is 16 residues. CDR3 region: CATSDSSPRQQETQYF. The DNA for the CDR3 is TGTGCCACCAGTGATTCCTCCCCGAGACAGCAAGAGACCCAGTACTTC.

The genes are TRBV19 and TRBJ1-5; maybe TRBD1 (6 bases). Germline-derived CDR1 and CDR2 are LNHDA and SQIVND (reference sequence). Trimming removed 6 bases from V and 7 bases from J, with 19 bases in between. CDR3 length: 15 residues. For the CDR3, the DNA is TGTGCCAGTAGCAACCACCCGGGGGCCGACCAGCCCCAGCATTTT. Translated: CASSNHPGADQPQHF.

The V call is TRBV19, the J call TRBJ2-5; D is undetermined. Germline assignment: CDR1 LNHDA and CDR2 SQIVND (reference sequence). V was pared by 3 bases and J by 4 bases, with 3 bases between. CDR3 length: 11 amino acids. CDR3 protein: CASSIRETQYF. For the CDR3, the DNA is TGTGCCAGTAGTATCCGAGAGACCCAGTACTTC.

This chain links TRBV12-5 with TRBJ2-5, with TRBD1 as a possible D gene (5 bases). Between the trimmed V and J ends, which lost 6 bases and 2 bases, there was a span of 7 bases. CDR1 is LGHNT and CDR2 is FRNRAP in the germline V gene. The CDR3 runs 12 residues. The CDR3 sequence: CASGAGQETQYF. The CDR3 nucleotides are TGTGCTAGTGGGGCAGGGCAAGAGACCCAGTACTTC.

The chain carries TRBV27 and TRBJ1-4; 8 bases agree with TRBD1. CDR1 and CDR2 (germline): MNHEY, SMNVEV (reference sequence). The CDR3 is 18 residues long. V dropped 6 bases and J dropped 7; count of bases not matched to a gene: 19. For the CDR3, the DNA is TGTGCCAGCAGGGGCGGGACAGGTAGGGGCAGAGGATTTGAAAAACTGTTTTTT. Protein sequence: CASRGGTGRGRGFEKLFF.

The chain carries TRBV7-2 and TRBJ1-2, with TRBD1 matching over 7 bases. After removal of 5 bases from V and 1 base from J, the junction contained 10 bases not matched to a gene. The germline V gene encodes CDR1 SGHTA and CDR2 FQGNSA. The CDR3 has 16 amino acids. CDR3 nucleotide sequence: TGTGCCAGCAGCCTTACAGGGACAGACTTTAACTATGGCTACACCTTC. Its translation is CASSLTGTDFNYGYTF. Based on the CDR3 plus reference TRBV7-2 and TRBJ1-2, the full variable domain is GAGVSQSPSNKVTEKGKDVELRCDPISGHTALYWYRQSLGQGLEFLIYFQGNSAPDKSGLPSDRFSAERTGGSVSTLTIQRTQQEDSAVYLCASSLTGTDFNYGYTFGSGTRLTVV.

V is TRBV6-2 or TRBV6-3 and J is TRBJ1-5; D gene unclear. CDR1 is MNHEY, CDR2 SVGEGT, per germline. The CDR3 is 17 amino acids. V was cut by 5 bases and J by 1 base, with 18 bases left in between. CDR3 bases: TGTGCCAGCAGTCGCTATATTGGATCTGGGAGCAATCAGCCCCAGCATTTT. This encodes CASSRYIGSGSNQPQHF.

This chain connects TRBV10-3 to TRBJ1-2, with D uncertain. This CDR3 has 13 residues. The V and J ends lost 0 bases and 5 bases respectively, with 7 bases between them. The germline gives CDR1 ENHRY, CDR2 SYGVKD. The CDR3 DNA sequence: TGTGCCATCAGTGAGTCAGGAAATTATGGCTACACCTTC. Protein sequence: CAISESGNYGYTF.

The rearrangement links TRBV5-6 to TRBJ2-1; a weak D match, TRBD1 (6 bases). CDR3 length equals 17 residues. CDR1 and CDR2 from the germline V gene are SGHDT and YYEEEE. Trimming cost V 4 bases and J 5 bases, with 22 bases left between them. CDR3 coding DNA: TGTGCCAGCAGCGATCTGCTTTGGGGGACACTTCACAATGAGCAGTTCTTC. It yields the protein CASSDLLWGTLHNEQFF.

In this sample, this clone turned up once. The V and J genes are TRBV29-1 and TRBJ2-1; 7 nucleotides match TRBD1. The V gene's germline CDR1 is SQVTM and CDR2 ANQGSEA. The CDR3 length is 15 residues. The V and J ends lost 0 bases and 6 bases, in that order; junction bases with no gene match: 8. CDR3 in amino acids: CSVEDKGGSVNEQFF. Here the CDR3 DNA reads TGCAGCGTTGAAGATAAAGGGGGCTCTGTCAATGAGCAGTTCTTC.

The chain links TRBV6-5 to TRBJ1-1, with D perhaps matching TRBD1 (5 bases). This CDR3 spans 14 amino acids. V lost 5 bases and J 0 bases, leaving 10 bases between the germline ends. The germline V gene has CDR1 MNHEY and CDR2 SVGAGI. CDR3 sequence reads: CASSRQLMNTEAFF. The CDR3 DNA sequence: TGTGCCAGCAGTCGACAGCTCATGAACACTGAAGCTTTCTTT.

The chain recombines TRBV6-5 with TRBJ2-2; 7 bases fit TRBD2. The CDR3 runs to 12 residues. Germline-derived CDR1 and CDR2 are MNHEY and SVGAGI. V was clipped by 10 bases and J by 5 bases; unmatched bases: 4. The CDR3 DNA follows: TGTGCCACCTCGGGGGGAACCGGGGAGCTGTTTTTT. Translated: CATSGGTGELFF.

The V call is TRBV27, the J call TRBJ2-2, with D tentatively TRBD1 or TRBD2 (6 bases each). Trimming took off 5 bases at V and 5 bases at J, with 21 bases between the two ends. CDR1 and CDR2 (germline): MNHEY, SMNVEV (reference sequence). This CDR3 has 17 residues. The CDR3 nucleotides read TGTGCCAGCAGTCCTCGTGGGGTCCGAGGGGGGACCGGGGAGCTGTTTTTT. Its translation is CASSPRGVRGGTGELFF.

This clone was counted a single time. The chain employs TRBV7-9 and TRBJ2-3, with 7 bases identical to TRBD1. Germline V lookup: CDR1 SEHNR, CDR2 FQNEAQ (reference sequence). The CDR3 runs 15 residues. V trimming: 3 bases; J trimming: 3 bases; junction bases outside the gene matches: 6. The CDR3 DNA reads TGTGCCAGCAGCTTTGGGACAGAAGGGACAGATACGCAGTATTTT. Amino acid sequence: CASSFGTEGTDTQYF.

The J gene is TRBJ1-1, the V gene TRBV6-5; no definite D call. Trimming removed 0 bases from V and 5 bases from J, with 7 bases in between. In germline, CDR1 is MNHEY, CDR2 SVGAGI. The length of the CDR3 is 13 residues. CDR3 in DNA: TGTGCCAGCAGTTACTCGTACGGGACTGAAGCTTTCTTT. The encoded protein is CASSYSYGTEAFF.

V and J are TRBV10-3 and TRBJ2-3, with TRBD2 matching over 16 bases. The CDR3 contains 17 residues. The germline V gene has CDR1 ENHRY and CDR2 SYGVKD. Trimming cost V 6 bases and J 1 base; bases outside gene matches: 4. CDR3 DNA sequence: TGTGCCATCAGCGGGACTAGCGGGGGGGCCGGCACAGATACGCAGTATTTT. Protein sequence: CAISGTSGGAGTDTQYF.

V is TRBV5-4 and J is TRBJ2-3; perhaps TRBD2 as D (6 bases). There are 17 residues in the CDR3. Germline CDR1 reads SGHNT; CDR2 reads YYREEE (reference sequence). The V end was cut by 4 bases, the J end by 0 bases, with 18 bases between. CDR3 protein: CASSPPGAGPSTDTQYF. The CDR3 DNA sequence: TGTGCCAGCAGCCCGCCGGGCGCGGGGCCGAGCACAGATACGCAGTATTTT. Complete variable domain (other parts from reference TRBV5-4 and TRBJ2-3): ETGVTQSPTHLIKTRGQQVTLRCSSQSGHNTVSWYQQALGQGPQFIFQYYREEENGRGNFPPRFSGLQFPNYSSELNVNALELDDSALYLCASSPPGAGPSTDTQYFGPGTRLTVL.

The chain recombines TRBV7-2 with TRBJ2-5; the D gene could be TRBD1 or TRBD2 (5 bases each). In germline, CDR1 is SGHTA, CDR2 FQGNSA. The CDR3 runs 16 residues. Trimming pared 5 bases from V and 6 bases from J, leaving 22 bases between. This chain's CDR3 is CASSPQTQAGAKTQYF. CDR3 coding DNA: TGTGCCAGCAGCCCGCAAACACAGGCGGGCGCGAAGACCCAGTACTTC.

This clone was seen a single time. The rearrangement links TRBV6-1 to TRBJ2-2, with 10 bases fitting TRBD1. CDR1 and CDR2 from the germline V gene are MNHNS and SASEGT. V shed 2 bases, J shed 3 bases, and the junction held 3 bases outside the gene matches. The CDR3 spans 16 residues. CDR3 loop: CASSEIGTGDTGELFF. The CDR3 DNA is TGTGCCAGCAGTGAAATTGGGACAGGGGACACCGGGGAGCTGTTTTTT.

The J gene is TRBJ1-4, the V gene TRBV18; 8 positions match TRBD1. V dropped 6 bases and J dropped 4; count of bases not matched to a gene: 4. The CDR3 has 14 residues. CDR1 is KGHSH and CDR2 is LQKENI in the germline V gene. The CDR3 reads CASSLGQGNEKLFF. The CDR3 DNA sequence: TGTGCCAGCTCTCTCGGACAGGGTAATGAAAAACTGTTTTTT.

J is TRBJ1-1 and V is TRBV3-1 (or the pseudogene TRBV3-2); no firm D call. The CDR3 is 14 amino acids. V was shortened by 3 bases and J by 0 bases, with 8 bases between the two germline ends. Germline CDR1 and CDR2: LGHDT and YNNKEL (reference sequence). CDR3 sequence (DNA): TGTGCCAGCAGCCAGGTACTTCTGAACACTGAAGCTTTCTTT. Translating gives CASSQVLLNTEAFF.

This chain connects TRBV15 to TRBJ1-5; no definite D call. V was cut by 5 bases and J by 0 bases, with 14 bases left in between. The CDR3 contains 16 residues. CDR1 is LNHNV, CDR2 YYDKDF, per germline (reference sequence). CDR3 sequence (DNA): TGTGCCACCAGCGAGTCACGGACCTATAGCAATCAGCCCCAGCATTTT. Encoded protein: CATSESRTYSNQPQHF.

This clone has only a few counts. The rearrangement uses TRBV7-2 and TRBJ2-7; no firm D call. The CDR3 is 14 amino acids. Germline V gene lookup returns CDR1 SGHTA and CDR2 FQGNSA. V was clipped by 2 bases and J by 3 bases, with 11 bases between them. The CDR3 DNA reads TGTGCCAGCAGCTTAATCTTGTCTGGCTACGAGCAGTACTTC. This encodes CASSLILSGYEQYF.

The rearrangement joins TRBV21-1 to TRBJ2-7. TRBV21-1 is a pseudogene. The CDR3 runs 17 residues. The CDR3 DNA follows: TGTGCCAGCAGCAAAGGTAGGGGGGCCGCGACCTCCTACGAGCAGTACTTC. This gives the protein CASSKGRGAATSYEQYF.

For the CDR3, the DNA is TGCGCCAGCAGCCAGGGACATGTGAGCAATCAGCCCCAGCATTTT. This sequence encodes CASSQGHVSNQPQHF. J is TRBJ1-5 and V is TRBV4-1; a possible D gene is TRBD1 (6 bases). V was pared by 3 bases and J by 1 base, with 10 bases between. The CDR3 totals 15 residues. CDR1 and CDR2 (germline): MGHRA, YSYEKL.

The DNA of the CDR3 is TGCAGTGCGGGGGAGTCCTACGAGCAGTACTTC. The encoded protein is CSAGESYEQYF. This sequence joins TRBV20-1 and TRBJ2-7; D assignment may be TRBD1 or TRBD2 (5 bases each). Germline CDR1 and CDR2: DFQATT and SNEGSKA (reference sequence). Trimming took off 6 bases at V and 1 base at J, with 7 bases between the two ends. This CDR3 spans 11 amino acids.

The rearrangement uses TRBV10-3 and TRBJ1-2, with 7 bases aligning to TRBD1. CDR3 length: 15 amino acids. CDR1 is ENHRY and CDR2 is SYGVKD in the germline V gene. Germline trimming cut 9 bases from V and 0 bases from J; bases unmatched to any gene: 10. The CDR3 here is CAIRDRVEPNYGYTF. CDR3 sequence (DNA): TGTGCCATAAGAGACAGGGTGGAACCTAACTATGGCTACACCTTC.